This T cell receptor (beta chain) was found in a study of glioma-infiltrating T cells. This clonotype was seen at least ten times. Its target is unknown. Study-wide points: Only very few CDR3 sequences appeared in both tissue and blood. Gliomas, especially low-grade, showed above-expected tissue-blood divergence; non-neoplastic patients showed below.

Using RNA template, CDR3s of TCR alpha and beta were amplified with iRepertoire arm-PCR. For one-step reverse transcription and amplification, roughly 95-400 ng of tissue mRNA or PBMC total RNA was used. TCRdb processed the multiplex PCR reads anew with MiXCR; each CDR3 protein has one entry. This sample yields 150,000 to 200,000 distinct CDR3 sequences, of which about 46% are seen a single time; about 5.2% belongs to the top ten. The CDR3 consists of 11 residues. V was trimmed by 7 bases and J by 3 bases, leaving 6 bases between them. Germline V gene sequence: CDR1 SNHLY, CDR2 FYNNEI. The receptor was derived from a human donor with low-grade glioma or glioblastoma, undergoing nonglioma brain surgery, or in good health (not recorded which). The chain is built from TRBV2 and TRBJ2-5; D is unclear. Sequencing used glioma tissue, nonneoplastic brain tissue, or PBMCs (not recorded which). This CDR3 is CASTSEETQYF. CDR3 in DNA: TGTGCCAGCACCAGTGAAGAGACCCAGTACTTC.